The 32 T cell receptor beta chains in this list originate from one sample, sequenced in a study of Ad26.COV2.S vaccination and SARS-CoV-2 variants. Data came from immunoSEQ multiplex PCR; TCRdb stores just in-frame clones and leaves some out. The sample carries 180,000 or so clones, 87% recorded once. The source was peripheral blood, collected after recovery from COVID-19. These receptor sequences come from a human donor who had recovered from COVID-19.

The CDR3 DNA reads as TGCGCCAGCAGCCCCGGTGGCAGGGAGGCCTACGAGCAGTACTTC. Residues: CASSPGGREAYEQYF. This chain connects TRBV4-1 to TRBJ2-7; a possible D gene is TRBD2 (6 bases). V lost 4 bases, J lost 2 bases, and 15 bases lay in between. This CDR3 has 15 amino acids. Germline loops: CDR1 MGHRA, CDR2 YSYEKL.

V is TRBV28 and J is TRBJ2-7; D possibly corresponds to TRBD1 (5 bases). Germline loops: CDR1 MDHEN, CDR2 SYDVKM. Trimming took off 6 bases at V and 3 bases at J, with 21 bases between the two ends. This CDR3 is 16 amino acids long. In DNA form, the CDR3 reads TGTGCCAGCAGACCAGTCTGGGGCGAAGAAGACTACGAGCAGTACTTC. This codes for CASRPVWGEEDYEQYF.

The chain employs TRBV28 and TRBJ2-1; 7 bases match TRBD2. Looked up from germline, CDR1 is MDHEN and CDR2 is SYDVKM. The V and J ends lost 2 bases and 7 bases, in that order; junction bases with no gene match: 8. This CDR3 comprises 15 residues. The CDR3 loop is CASSLQETSKNEQFF. The CDR3 DNA reads TGTGCCAGCAGTTTACAGGAGACTAGCAAGAATGAGCAGTTCTTC.

The table lists this clone with a few counts. For the CDR3, the DNA is TGCAGTGCTAGTGACAGTCCTAATCAGCCCCAGCATTTT. Amino acids: CSASDSPNQPQHF. The chain combines TRBV20-1 with TRBJ1-5; D is perhaps TRBD1 (5 bases). The CDR3 is made up of 13 amino acids. Germline assignment: CDR1 DFQATT and CDR2 SNEGSKA (reference sequence). V was pared by 3 bases and J by 4 bases, with 10 bases between.

The V and J genes are TRBV19 and TRBJ2-1, with 16 bases identical to TRBD2. After removal of 1 base from V and 14 bases from J, the junction contained 5 bases not matched to a gene. The V gene's germline CDR1 is LNHDA and CDR2 SQIVND (reference sequence). The CDR3 loop spans 15 amino acids. The chain's CDR3 is CASSIGGLAGGLEFF. The CDR3 DNA is TGTGCCAGTAGTATAGGGGGACTAGCGGGAGGGTTGGAGTTCTTC.

The chain joins TRBV7-9 to TRBJ1-1, with a weak D call TRBD1 (6 bases). Germline V gene sequence: CDR1 SEHNR, CDR2 FQNEAQ (reference sequence). V was cut by 3 bases and J by 10 bases, with 15 bases left in between. The CDR3 loop spans 13 amino acids. The DNA of the CDR3 is TGTGCCAGCAGCTTGATACCAGGGGAGGGAGCTTTCTTT. It encodes CASSLIPGEGAFF.

This chain connects TRBV11-3 to TRBJ2-7, with D uncertain. The CDR3 runs to 12 residues. Deletions cut 5 bases from V and 2 bases from J, with 7 bases between. Looked up from germline, CDR1 is SGHNT and CDR2 is YENEEA. CDR3 coding DNA: TGTGCCAGCAGCGGCCCAACCTACGAGCAGTACTTC. This gives the protein CASSGPTYEQYF.

V and J are TRBV15 and TRBJ1-5; 9 nucleotides line up with TRBD1. CDR3 size: 17 residues. Germline V gives CDR1 LNHNV, CDR2 YYDKDF (reference sequence). Germline trimming cut 3 bases from V and 0 bases from J; bases unmatched to any gene: 6. The CDR3 DNA reads as TGTGCCACCAGCAGGGCTAACAGGGGGCCTAGCAATCAGCCCCAGCATTTT. Its protein product is CATSRANRGPSNQPQHF.

The V gene is TRBV28, the J gene TRBJ1-1; maybe TRBD1 (5 bases). CDR1 and CDR2 (germline): MDHEN, SYDVKM. V was trimmed by 5 bases and J by 11 bases, leaving 24 bases between them. There are 15 residues in the CDR3. The CDR3 loop reads CASSIKLGTEDGAFF. CDR3 bases: TGTGCCAGCAGTATCAAGCTGGGGACGGAGGATGGGGCTTTCTTT.

The rearrangement uses TRBV5-6 and TRBJ1-6; D unclear. Trimming took off 2 bases at V and 0 bases at J, with 6 bases between the two ends. The CDR3 runs 15 residues. Germline V gene data show CDR1 as SGHDT and CDR2 as YYEEEE. The CDR3 DNA follows: TGTGCCAGCAGCTTAGGGAGCTCCTATAATTCACCCCTCCACTTT. Translating gives CASSLGSSYNSPLHF.

The V gene is TRBV9, the J gene TRBJ2-3; 7 bases are shared with TRBD2. The CDR3 is made up of 17 amino acids. Germline CDR1 reads SGDLS; CDR2 reads YYNGEE. V shed 0 bases and J 2 bases; nucleotides not matched to a gene: 9. CDR3 loop: CASSVGSAGVVTDTQYF. The CDR3 DNA reads TGTGCCAGCAGCGTAGGATCTGCGGGGGTGGTCACAGATACGCAGTATTTT.

The gene calls are TRBV23-1 and TRBJ2-2; D is possibly TRBD1 (6 bases). TRBV23-1 is known as an ORF, though its function is uncertain. The CDR3 consists of 14 residues. V was clipped by 10 bases and J by 6 bases, with 18 bases between them. In DNA form, the CDR3 reads TGCGCCACTTCAGAAGCAACAGGGCCCGGGGAGCTGTTTTTT. Encoded protein: CATSEATGPGELFF.

The CDR3 nucleotides read TGTGCCAGCAGCGAAAGGGGGGGGCCTGAAGCTTTCTTT. This translates into CASSERGGPEAFF. This chain connects TRBV11-3 to TRBJ1-1; the D gene is possibly TRBD1 (6 bases). Germline assignment: CDR1 SGHNT and CDR2 YENEEA. V gave up 5 bases and J gave up 6 bases, with 13 bases separating them. The length of the CDR3 is 13 residues.

The chain links TRBV2 to TRBJ2-7; D is possibly TRBD1 (6 bases). CDR3 length: 19 residues. Trimming took 2 bases from V and 1 from J, leaving 24 bases between them. Germline lookup yields CDR1 SNHLY and CDR2 FYNNEI. The CDR3 loop is CASSELFTLGVRGSYEQYF. As DNA, the CDR3 is TGTGCCAGCAGTGAACTCTTCACCCTAGGAGTCAGGGGATCCTACGAGCAGTACTTC.

This clone has just a few counts. The gene calls are TRBV5-1 and TRBJ1-5; possible D gene TRBD1, 5 bases. The CDR3 is 14 amino acids. Trimming took off 5 bases at V and 6 bases at J, with 15 bases between the two ends. The V gene's germline CDR1 is SGHRS and CDR2 YFSETQ. The CDR3, as DNA: TGCGCCAGCAGTCAAGACGGGCAGGGTCAGCCCCAGCATTTT. This sequence encodes CASSQDGQGQPQHF.

V is TRBV7-9 and J is TRBJ2-1, with D possibly being TRBD2 (5 bases). With 1 base removed from V and 4 bases from J, the gap between germline ends came to 17 bases. Germline V gene lookup returns CDR1 SEHNR and CDR2 FQNEAQ (reference sequence). CDR3 length equals 17 residues. In DNA form, the CDR3 reads TGTGCCAGCAGCTTAGGAAGGACTCTGGGGTCATACAATGAGCAGTTCTTC. The encoded protein is CASSLGRTLGSYNEQFF.

The chain uses TRBV3-1 (or the pseudogene TRBV3-2) and TRBJ1-5; a possible D gene is TRBD1 (6 bases). V was trimmed by 1 base and J by 7 bases, leaving 14 bases between them. The CDR3 covers 15 residues. Germline V gives CDR1 LGHDT, CDR2 YNNKEL (reference sequence). CDR3 protein: CASSQAPGHNQPQHF. CDR3 DNA: TGTGCCAGCAGCCAAGCGCCGGGACACAACCAGCCCCAGCATTTT.

The genes are TRBV18 and TRBJ2-5; TRBD1 agrees at 7 bases. J was trimmed by 4 bases and V by 3 bases; bases with no gene match: 11. The CDR3 is made up of 16 amino acids. The germline CDR1 and CDR2 sequences are KGHSH and LQKENI. CDR3 nucleotides: TGTGCCAGCTCACCGTCGGGACAGACCTTGGGAGAGACCCAGTACTTC. Translated: CASSPSGQTLGETQYF.

This sequence joins TRBV24-1 and TRBJ2-1; TRBD2 matches at 9 bases. CDR1 KGHDR and CDR2 SFDVKD come from the germline V gene. The CDR3 loop spans 16 amino acids. V dropped 2 bases and J dropped 7; count of bases not matched to a gene: 8. CDR3 residues: CATSDSRVAGVNEQFF. The CDR3, as DNA: TGTGCCACCAGTGATTCGCGGGTAGCGGGGGTGAATGAGCAGTTCTTC.

The gene calls are TRBV5-1 and TRBJ2-5; no clear D gene. V gave up 0 bases and J gave up 12 bases, with 9 bases separating them. This CDR3 is 11 amino acids long. Germline CDR1 reads SGHRS; CDR2 reads YFSETQ. CDR3 coding DNA: TGCGCCAGCAGCTTGGTGGGCGAAGAGTACTTC. Residues: CASSLVGEEYF.

The chain combines TRBV12-3 or TRBV12-4 with TRBJ2-1, with D unresolved. The V end was cut by 0 bases, the J end by 8 bases, with 2 bases between. The CDR3 is 11 residues long. The CDR3 spells CASSLAYEQFF. CDR3 sequence (DNA): TGTGCCAGCAGTTTAGCCTATGAGCAGTTCTTC.

This chain connects TRBV7-9 to TRBJ2-5, with 13 bases that match TRBD2. Trimming took 1 base from V and 3 from J; bases not matched to a gene: 5. Germline CDR1 reads SEHNR; CDR2 reads FQNEAQ (reference sequence). This CDR3 has 17 residues. The CDR3 reads CASSLGWGLAGKETQYF. DNA of the CDR3: TGTGCCAGCAGCTTAGGGTGGGGACTAGCGGGAAAAGAGACCCAGTACTTC.

This clone was seen a few times. The chain joins TRBV27 to TRBJ2-7; D call uncertain. Between the trimmed V and J ends, which lost 2 bases and 4 bases, there was a span of 12 bases. The germline CDR1 and CDR2 sequences are MNHEY and SMNVEV (reference sequence). The CDR3 extends over 14 amino acids. CDR3 sequence (DNA): TGTGCCAGCAGTTTAAATCCGGTTCGGTACGAGCAGTACTTC. Protein: CASSLNPVRYEQYF.

This chain links TRBV27 with TRBJ2-7; 8 nucleotides match TRBD1. Germline CDR1 and CDR2: MNHEY and SMNVEV (reference sequence). Germline trimming cut 4 bases from V and 2 bases from J; bases unmatched to any gene: 7. The CDR3 runs to 15 residues. The CDR3 coding sequence is TGTGCCAGCAGTTCGCCTCAGACAGGGGCCTACGAGCAGTACTTC. It translates to CASSSPQTGAYEQYF.

CDR3 protein: CASSHRRQAIPEAFF. CDR3 bases: TGTGCCAGCAGCCACCGTCGTCAGGCGATCCCTGAAGCTTTCTTT. V and J are TRBV7-9 and TRBJ1-1; D gene unclear. Between the trimmed V and J ends, which lost 5 bases and 6 bases, there was a span of 19 bases. The CDR3 consists of 15 residues. From germline, CDR1 is SEHNR and CDR2 FQNEAQ (reference sequence).

A few counts support this clone. The chain uses TRBV6-1 and TRBJ2-1, with 14 bases matching TRBD2. There are 18 residues in the CDR3. V lost 1 base and J lost 7; bases outside the gene matches: 9. CDR1 and CDR2 from the germline V gene are MNHNS and SASEGT. CDR3 protein: CASSEVPAGLAGVNEQFF. DNA of the CDR3: TGTGCCAGCAGTGAAGTGCCTGCGGGACTAGCGGGGGTAAATGAGCAGTTCTTC.

The chain combines TRBV5-5 with TRBJ1-6; D unclear. This CDR3 has 14 amino acids. The ends were cut back, 0 bases at V and 4 bases at J, with 5 bases in the middle. Germline V gives CDR1 SGHKS, CDR2 YYEKEE (reference sequence). CDR3 loop: CASSLEGYNSPLHF. The DNA for the CDR3 is TGTGCCAGCAGCTTGGAGGGTTATAATTCACCCCTCCACTTT.

The rearrangement joins TRBV5-1 to TRBJ2-1, with 12 bases fitting TRBD1. Looked up from germline, CDR1 is SGHRS and CDR2 is YFSETQ. The V and J ends lost 4 bases and 8 bases, in that order; junction bases with no gene match: 7. The CDR3 sequence is 15 residues long. The CDR3 DNA sequence: TGCGCCAGCAGCACGGGACAGGGGGCCGTGGATGAGCAGTTCTTC. The encoded protein is CASSTGQGAVDEQFF.

The chain is built from TRBV19 and TRBJ1-2; 10 nucleotides match TRBD1. V shed 8 bases and J 7 bases; nucleotides not matched to a gene: 13. The CDR3 contains 15 residues. From germline, CDR1 is LNHDA and CDR2 SQIVND (reference sequence). Here the CDR3 reads CASSIMTGGVSGYTF. The CDR3 bases are TGTGCCAGTTCTATAATGACAGGGGGCGTCAGTGGCTACACCTTC.

This chain joins TRBV11-2 and TRBJ1-1, with 8 bases fitting TRBD1. Trimming cost V 2 bases and J 4 bases; bases outside gene matches: 9. The CDR3 has 16 amino acids. The germline CDR1 and CDR2 sequences are SGHAT and FQNNGV. Written as DNA, the CDR3 is TGTGCCAGCAGCTTATACCAATCACAGGGGGTCACTGAAGCTTTCTTT. Translation gives CASSLYQSQGVTEAFF. The entire variable domain, with the rest obtained from reference TRBV11-2 and TRBJ1-1, is as follows: EAGVAQSPRYKIIEKRQSVAFWCNPISGHATLYWYQQILGQGPKLLIQFQNNGVVDDSQLPKDRFSAERLKGVDSTLKIQPAKLEDSAVYLCASSLYQSQGVTEAFFGQGTRLTVV.

The J gene is TRBJ1-2, the V gene TRBV5-6; 11 nucleotides line up with TRBD1. From germline, CDR1 is SGHDT and CDR2 YYEEEE. The trim removed 5 bases at V and 4 bases at J, leaving 4 bases unmatched. This CDR3 is 14 amino acids long. CDR3 in amino acids: CASRGQGGAYGYTF. Here the CDR3 DNA reads TGTGCCAGCAGGGGACAGGGGGGTGCCTATGGCTACACCTTC.

The gene calls are TRBV5-1 and TRBJ2-1, with 13 bases that match TRBD2. V lost 4 bases, J lost 7 bases, and 8 bases stayed unmatched. The CDR3 has 16 residues. The V gene's germline CDR1 is SGHRS and CDR2 YFSETQ. In DNA, the CDR3 is TGCGCCAGCAGCCCCTGGACTAGCGGGAGTTGGAATGAGCAGTTCTTC. Its translation is CASSPWTSGSWNEQFF.